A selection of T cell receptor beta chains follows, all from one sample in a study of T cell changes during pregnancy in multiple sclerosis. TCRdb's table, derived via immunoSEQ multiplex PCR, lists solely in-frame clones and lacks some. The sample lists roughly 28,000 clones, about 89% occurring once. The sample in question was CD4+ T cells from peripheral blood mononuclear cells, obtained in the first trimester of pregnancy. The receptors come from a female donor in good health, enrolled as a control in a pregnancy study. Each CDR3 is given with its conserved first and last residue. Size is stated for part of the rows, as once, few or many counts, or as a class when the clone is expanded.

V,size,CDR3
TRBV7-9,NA,CASRPRQNSYNEQFF
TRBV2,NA,CARPLQTGAETQYF
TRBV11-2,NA,CASSPRLVADTQYF
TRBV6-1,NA,CASSPWDNRGNEQFF
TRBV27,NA,CASNWRTEAFF
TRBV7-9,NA,CASSKGTSGQFF
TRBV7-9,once,CASSLNKETQYF
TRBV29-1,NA,CSVAHGTSGSNEQFF
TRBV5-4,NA,CASSLGGGTSSYVQYF
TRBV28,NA,CASSPPRGREAKTQYF
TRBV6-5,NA,CASIGTGGGEAFF
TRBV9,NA,CASSVETGKLGEQYF
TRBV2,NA,CAGEDGQTQYF
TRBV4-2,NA,CAVGNRGGRGDTQYF
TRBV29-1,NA,CSVETGANSYEQYF
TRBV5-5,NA,CASSLDRNYGYTF
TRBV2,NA,CASSGSGSPLHF
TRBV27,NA,CASSLAPGTGLVGYTF
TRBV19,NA,CASYGRGSRAYGYTF
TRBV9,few,CASSVEQGIGELFF
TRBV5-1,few,CASSTDRATTNEKLFF
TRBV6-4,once,CASSDTQGSGELFF
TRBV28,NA,CASSQTGTGTYNEQFF
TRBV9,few,CASSVQGQEDSPLHF
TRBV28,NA,CASSLGGGRTEAFF
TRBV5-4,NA,CASSLVTTGNTGELFF
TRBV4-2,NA,CASSRLQGPSNYGYTF
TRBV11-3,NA,CASSLGTSGGEDTQYF
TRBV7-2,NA,CASSYLYEQYF
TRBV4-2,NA,CASSQGPWGAGGGGELFF
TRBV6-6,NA,CASSYRTSGNYEQYF
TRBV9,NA,CASSVGGLGNNEQFF
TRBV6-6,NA,CASSSGQIHQPQHF
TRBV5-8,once,CASSSTVLGEQFF
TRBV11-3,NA,CASSFGGVYNEQFF